This T cell receptor (beta chain) was sequenced in a study of blood T cell repertoires in COVID-19. Study at large: Some COVID-19 samples were acute and others convalescent; all came from the United States, Italy and Spain.

In the source study's methods: Amplification with reference gene primers provided the estimates of nucleated cell counts. Generated by immunoSEQ multiplex PCR, the TCRdb table keeps only in-frame clones and is missing some. D and trimming were read from the DNA, whereas the V and J calls and clone size are those reported in that table. This sample has about 220,000 clones, with roughly 82% found just once. The CDR3 extends over 14 amino acids. The V gene lost 4 bases and the J gene lost 8 bases, with 13 bases spanning the gap. Germline CDR1 SGDLS, CDR2 YYNGEE. This clonotype was obtained from a man between 35 and 55 years old who had recovered from COVID-19. The chain couples TRBV9 to TRBJ1-6, with D unclear. The sequenced sample consisted of peripheral blood. In nucleotides, the CDR3 is TGTGCCAGCAGCCGCCAACACCAGGATTCACCCCTCCACTTT. Protein sequence: CASSRQHQDSPLHF.